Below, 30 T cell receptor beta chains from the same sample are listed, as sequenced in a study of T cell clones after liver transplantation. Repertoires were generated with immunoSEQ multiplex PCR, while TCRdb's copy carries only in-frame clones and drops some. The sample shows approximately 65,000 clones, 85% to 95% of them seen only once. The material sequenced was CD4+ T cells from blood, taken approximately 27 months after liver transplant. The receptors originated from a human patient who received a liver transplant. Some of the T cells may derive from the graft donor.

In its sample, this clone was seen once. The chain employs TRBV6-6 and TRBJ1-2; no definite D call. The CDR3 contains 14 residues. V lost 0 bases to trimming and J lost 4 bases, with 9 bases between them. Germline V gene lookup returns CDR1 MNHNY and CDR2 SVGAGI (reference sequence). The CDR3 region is CASSYSKGSYGYTF. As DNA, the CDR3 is TGTGCCAGCAGTTACTCGAAGGGAAGCTATGGCTACACCTTC.

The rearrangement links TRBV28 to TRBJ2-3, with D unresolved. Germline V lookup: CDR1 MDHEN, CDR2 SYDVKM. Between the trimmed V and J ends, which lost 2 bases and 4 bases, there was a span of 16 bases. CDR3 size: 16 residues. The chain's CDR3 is CASSLTLGGAADTQYF. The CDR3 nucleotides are TGTGCCAGCAGTTTAACACTGGGTGGCGCGGCAGATACGCAGTATTTT.

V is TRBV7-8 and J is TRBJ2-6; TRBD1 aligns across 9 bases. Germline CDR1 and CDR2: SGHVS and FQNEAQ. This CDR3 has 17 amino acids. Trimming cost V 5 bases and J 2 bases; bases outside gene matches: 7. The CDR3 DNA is TGTGCCAGCAGCATGGGACAGGGCTTGCCTGGGGCCAACGTCCTGACTTTC. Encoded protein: CASSMGQGLPGANVLTF.

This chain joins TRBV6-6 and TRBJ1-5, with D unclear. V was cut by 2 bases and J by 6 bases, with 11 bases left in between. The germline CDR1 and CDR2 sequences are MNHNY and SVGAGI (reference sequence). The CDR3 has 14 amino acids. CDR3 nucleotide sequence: TGTGCCAGCAGTTACGCCCACGGGAGTCAGCCCCAGCATTTT. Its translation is CASSYAHGSQPQHF.

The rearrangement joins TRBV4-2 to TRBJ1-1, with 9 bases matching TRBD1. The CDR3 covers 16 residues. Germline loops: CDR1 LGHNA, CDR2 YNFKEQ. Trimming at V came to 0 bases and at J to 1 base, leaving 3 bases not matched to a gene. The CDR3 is CASSQEAGQGNTEAFF. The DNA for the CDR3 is TGTGCCAGCAGCCAAGAAGCGGGACAGGGGAACACTGAAGCTTTCTTT.

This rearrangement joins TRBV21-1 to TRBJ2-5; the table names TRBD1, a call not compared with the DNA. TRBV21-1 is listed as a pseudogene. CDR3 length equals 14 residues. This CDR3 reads CASSNRQNQETQYF. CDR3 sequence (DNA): TGTGCCAGCAGCAACCGACAGAACCAAGAGACCCAGTACTTC.

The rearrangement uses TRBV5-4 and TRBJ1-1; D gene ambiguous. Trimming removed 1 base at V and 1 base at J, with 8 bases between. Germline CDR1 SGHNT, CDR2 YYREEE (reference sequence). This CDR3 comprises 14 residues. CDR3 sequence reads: CASSLKGPNTEAFF. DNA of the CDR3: TGTGCCAGCAGCTTGAAGGGTCCGAACACTGAAGCTTTCTTT.

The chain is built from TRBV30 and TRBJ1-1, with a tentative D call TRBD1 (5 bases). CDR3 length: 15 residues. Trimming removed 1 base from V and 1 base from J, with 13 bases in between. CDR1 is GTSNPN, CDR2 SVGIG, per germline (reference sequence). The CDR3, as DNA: TGTGCCTGGAGTGGGGGGTGGAGGTCGAACACTGAAGCTTTCTTT. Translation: CAWSGGWRSNTEAFF. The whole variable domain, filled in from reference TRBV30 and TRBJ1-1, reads SQTIHQWPATLVQPVGSPLSLECTVEGTSNPNLYWYRQAAGRGLQLLFYSVGIGQISSEVPQNLSASRPQDRQFILSSKKLLLSDSGFYLCAWSGGWRSNTEAFFGQGTRLTVV.

CDR3 in DNA: TGTGCCAGCAGGCCCCTACAGGGGTCCACCGGGGAGCTGTTTTTT. Its translation is CASRPLQGSTGELFF. The V gene is TRBV7-8, the J gene TRBJ2-2; the match to TRBD1 covers 7 bases. The CDR3 sequence is 15 residues long. Germline CDR1 reads SGHVS; CDR2 reads FQNEAQ. V lost 6 bases to trimming and J lost 4 bases; unmatched junction nucleotides: 8.

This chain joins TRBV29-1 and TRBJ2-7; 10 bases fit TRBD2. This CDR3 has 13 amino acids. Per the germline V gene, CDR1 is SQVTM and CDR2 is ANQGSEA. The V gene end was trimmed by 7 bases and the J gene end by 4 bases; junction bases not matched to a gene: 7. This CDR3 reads CSGSSGSFYEQYF. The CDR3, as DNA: TGCAGCGGTTCTAGCGGGAGCTTTTACGAGCAGTACTTC.

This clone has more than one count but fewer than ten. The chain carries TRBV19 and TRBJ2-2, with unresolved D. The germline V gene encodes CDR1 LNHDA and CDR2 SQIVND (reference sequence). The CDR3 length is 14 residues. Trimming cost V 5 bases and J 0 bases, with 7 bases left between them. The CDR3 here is CASSPRTNTGELFF. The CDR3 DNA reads TGTGCCAGTAGTCCGAGGACGAACACCGGGGAGCTGTTTTTT.

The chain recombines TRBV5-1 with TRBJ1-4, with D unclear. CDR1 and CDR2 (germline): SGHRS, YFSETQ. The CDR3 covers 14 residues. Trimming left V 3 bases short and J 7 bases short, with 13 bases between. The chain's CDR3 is CASSSLGISEKLFF. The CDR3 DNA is TGCGCCAGCAGCTCTCTCGGGATTAGTGAAAAACTGTTTTTT.

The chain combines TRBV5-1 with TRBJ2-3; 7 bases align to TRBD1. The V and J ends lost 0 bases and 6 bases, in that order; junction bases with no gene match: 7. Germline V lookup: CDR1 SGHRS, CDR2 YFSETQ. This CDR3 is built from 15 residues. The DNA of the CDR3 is TGCGCCAGCAGCTTGGAGGGACAGACCACCGATACGCAGTATTTT. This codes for CASSLEGQTTDTQYF.

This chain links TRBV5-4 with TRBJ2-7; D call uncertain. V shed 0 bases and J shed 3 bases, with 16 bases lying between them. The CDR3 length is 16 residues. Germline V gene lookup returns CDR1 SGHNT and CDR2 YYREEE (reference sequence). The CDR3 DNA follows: TGTGCCAGCAGCTTGGGCTCCCCCCCCGGAAACTACGAGCAGTACTTC. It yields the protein CASSLGSPPGNYEQYF.

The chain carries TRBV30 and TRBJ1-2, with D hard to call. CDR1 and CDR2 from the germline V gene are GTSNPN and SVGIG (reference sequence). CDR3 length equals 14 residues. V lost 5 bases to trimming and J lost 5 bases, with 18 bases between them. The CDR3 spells CAWGRGKGGYGYTF. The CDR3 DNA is TGTGCCTGGGGGAGAGGGAAGGGAGGGTATGGCTACACCTTC.

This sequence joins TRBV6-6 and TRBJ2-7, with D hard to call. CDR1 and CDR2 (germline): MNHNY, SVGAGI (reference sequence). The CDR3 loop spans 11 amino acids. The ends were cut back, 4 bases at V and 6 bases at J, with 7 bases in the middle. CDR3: CASSLGPEQYF. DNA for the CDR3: TGTGCCAGCAGTTTGGGTCCCGAGCAGTACTTC.

The CDR3 nucleotides are TGTGCCAGCAGCCCCCGGGACAGGGGGTCGGCTGAAGCTTTCTTT. Translation: CASSPRDRGSAEAFF. V is TRBV9 and J is TRBJ1-1; 11 bases line up with TRBD1. The CDR3 is 15 residues long. Germline assignment: CDR1 SGDLS and CDR2 YYNGEE. The V segment lost 4 bases and the J segment 6 bases; nucleotides outside the gene matches: 8.

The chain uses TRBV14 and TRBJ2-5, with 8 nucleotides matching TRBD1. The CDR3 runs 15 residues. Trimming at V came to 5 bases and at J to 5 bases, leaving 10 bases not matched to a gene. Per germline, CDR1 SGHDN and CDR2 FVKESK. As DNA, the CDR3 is TGTGCCAGCAGCGAAACAGGGGGGTTGTGGGAGACCCAGTACTTC. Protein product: CASSETGGLWETQYF.

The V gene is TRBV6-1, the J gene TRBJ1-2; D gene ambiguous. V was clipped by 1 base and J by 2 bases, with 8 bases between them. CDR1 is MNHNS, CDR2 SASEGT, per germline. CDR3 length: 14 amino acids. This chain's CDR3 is CASSEGPANYGYTF. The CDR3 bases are TGTGCCAGCAGTGAAGGTCCAGCCAACTATGGCTACACCTTC.

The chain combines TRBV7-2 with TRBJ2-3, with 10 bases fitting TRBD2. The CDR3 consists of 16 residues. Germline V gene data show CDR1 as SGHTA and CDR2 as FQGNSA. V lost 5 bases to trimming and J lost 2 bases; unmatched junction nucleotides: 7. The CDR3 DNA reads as TGTGCCAGCAGCCCCACCGGGACTAGCGACACAGATACGCAGTATTTT. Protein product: CASSPTGTSDTDTQYF.

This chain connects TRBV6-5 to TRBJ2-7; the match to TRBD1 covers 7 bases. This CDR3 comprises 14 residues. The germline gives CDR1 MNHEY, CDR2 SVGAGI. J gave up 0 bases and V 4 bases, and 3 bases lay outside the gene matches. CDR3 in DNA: TGTGCCAGCAGTTCTGACAGGGACTCCTACGAGCAGTACTTC. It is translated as CASSSDRDSYEQYF.

The CDR3 reads CASSFRQADTQYF. The CDR3 DNA is TGCGCCAGCAGCTTTCGACAAGCAGATACGCAGTATTTT. The chain carries TRBV5-1 and TRBJ2-3, with D hard to call. The length of the CDR3 is 13 residues. The V end was cut by 2 bases, the J end by 4 bases, with 8 bases between. The germline V gene has CDR1 SGHRS and CDR2 YFSETQ.

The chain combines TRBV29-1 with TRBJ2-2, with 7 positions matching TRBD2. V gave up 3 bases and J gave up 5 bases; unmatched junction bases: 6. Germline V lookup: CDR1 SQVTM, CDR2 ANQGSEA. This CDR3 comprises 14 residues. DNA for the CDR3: TGCAGCGTTGAGCGGGAGCCTAGGACCGGGGAGCTGTTTTTT. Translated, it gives CSVEREPRTGELFF.

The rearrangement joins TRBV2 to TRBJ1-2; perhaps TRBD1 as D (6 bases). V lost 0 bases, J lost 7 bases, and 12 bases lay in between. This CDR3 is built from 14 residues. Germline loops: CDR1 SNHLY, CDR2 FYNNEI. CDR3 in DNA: TGTGCCAGCAGTGAAGCGCTTCTGGGGGCTGGCTACACCTTC. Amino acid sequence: CASSEALLGAGYTF. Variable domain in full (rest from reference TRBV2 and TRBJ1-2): EPEVTQTPSHQVTQMGQEVILRCVPISNHLYFYWYRQILGQKVEFLVSFYNNEISEKSEIFDDQFSVERPDGSNFTLKIRSTKLEDSAMYFCASSEALLGAGYTFGSGTRLTVV.

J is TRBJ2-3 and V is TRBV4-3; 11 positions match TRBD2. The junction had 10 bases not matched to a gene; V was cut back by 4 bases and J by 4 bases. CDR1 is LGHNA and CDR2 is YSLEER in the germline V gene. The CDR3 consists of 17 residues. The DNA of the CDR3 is TGCGCCAGCAGCCCCCAACTAGCGGGAGAATCGCCAGATACGCAGTATTTT. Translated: CASSPQLAGESPDTQYF.

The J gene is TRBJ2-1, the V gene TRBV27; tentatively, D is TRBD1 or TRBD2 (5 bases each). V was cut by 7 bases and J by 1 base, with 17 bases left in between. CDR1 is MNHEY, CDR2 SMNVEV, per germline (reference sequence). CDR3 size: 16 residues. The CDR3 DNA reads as TGTGCCAGCACCCCTCCCGGGACGGCTTCCTACAATGAGCAGTTCTTC. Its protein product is CASTPPGTASYNEQFF.

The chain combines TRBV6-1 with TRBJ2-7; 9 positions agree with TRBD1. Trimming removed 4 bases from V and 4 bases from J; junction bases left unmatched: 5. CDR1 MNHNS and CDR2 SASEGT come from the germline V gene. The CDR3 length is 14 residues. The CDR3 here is CASSVRTGEYEQYF. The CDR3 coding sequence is TGTGCCAGCAGTGTACGGACAGGGGAATACGAGCAGTACTTC.

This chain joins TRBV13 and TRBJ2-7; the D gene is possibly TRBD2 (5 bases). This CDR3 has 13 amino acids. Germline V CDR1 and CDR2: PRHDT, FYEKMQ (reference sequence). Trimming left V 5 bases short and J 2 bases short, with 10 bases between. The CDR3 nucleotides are TGTGCCAGCAGCCTAGCCGGGACCTACGAGCAGTACTTC. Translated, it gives CASSLAGTYEQYF.

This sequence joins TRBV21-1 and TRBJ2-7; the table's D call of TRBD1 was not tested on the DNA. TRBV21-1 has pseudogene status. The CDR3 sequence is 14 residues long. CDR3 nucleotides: TGTGCCAGCAGAGAGACAGGGGGCTCCTACGAGCAGTACTTC. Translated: CASRETGGSYEQYF.

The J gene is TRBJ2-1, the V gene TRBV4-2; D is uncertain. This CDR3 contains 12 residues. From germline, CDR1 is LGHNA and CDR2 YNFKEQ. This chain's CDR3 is CGSGRLGSEQFF. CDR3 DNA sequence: TGTGGGAGTGGTAGATTGGGGTCGGAGCAGTTCTTC.